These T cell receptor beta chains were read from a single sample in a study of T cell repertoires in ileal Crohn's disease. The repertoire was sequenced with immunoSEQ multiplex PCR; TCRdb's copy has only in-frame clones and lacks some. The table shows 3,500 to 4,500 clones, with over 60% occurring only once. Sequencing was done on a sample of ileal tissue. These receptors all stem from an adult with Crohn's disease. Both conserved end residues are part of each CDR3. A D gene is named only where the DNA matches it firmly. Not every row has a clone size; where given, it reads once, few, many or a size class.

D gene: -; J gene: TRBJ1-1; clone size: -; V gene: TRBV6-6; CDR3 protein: CASSPGWRTEAFF; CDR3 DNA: TGTGCCAGCAGTCCAGGATGGCGGACTGAAGCTTTCTTT
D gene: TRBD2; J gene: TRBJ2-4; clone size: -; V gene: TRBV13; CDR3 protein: CASSSQGTTTRVQYF; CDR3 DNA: TGTGCCAGCAGCTCCCAAGGGACTACCACAAGGGTTCAGTACTTC
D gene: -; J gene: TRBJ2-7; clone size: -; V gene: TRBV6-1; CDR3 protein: CASSEGPAYEQYF; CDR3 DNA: TGTGCCAGCAGTGAAGGTCCCGCCTACGAGCAGTACTTC
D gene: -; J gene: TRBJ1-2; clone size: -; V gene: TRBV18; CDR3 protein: CASSQQRSGYTF; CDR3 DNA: TGTGCCAGCTCTCAGCAGAGGTCGGGCTACACCTTC
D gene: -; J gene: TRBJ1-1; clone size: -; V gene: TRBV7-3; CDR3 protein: CASSPNGKMNTEAFF; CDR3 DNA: TGTGCCAGCAGCCCTAACGGGAAAATGAACACTGAAGCTTTCTTT
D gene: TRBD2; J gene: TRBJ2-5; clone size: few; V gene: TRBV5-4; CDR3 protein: CASSWGTSNQETQYF; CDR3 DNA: TGTGCCAGCAGCTGGGGGACTAGCAACCAAGAGACCCAGTACTTC
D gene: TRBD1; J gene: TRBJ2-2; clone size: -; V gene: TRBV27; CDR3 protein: CASRQGARGTGELFF; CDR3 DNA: TGTGCCAGCAGACAGGGGGCGCGGGGTACCGGGGAGCTGTTTTTT
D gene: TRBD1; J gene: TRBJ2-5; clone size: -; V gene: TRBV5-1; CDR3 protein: CASSLGPTGGAETQYF; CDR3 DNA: TGCGCCAGCAGCCTGGGTCCTACAGGGGGCGCGGAGACCCAGTACTTC
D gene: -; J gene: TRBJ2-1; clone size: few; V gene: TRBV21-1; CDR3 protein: CASSKGGDRAYNEQFF; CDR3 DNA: TGTGCCAGCAGCAAAGGGGGAGACAGGGCTTACAATGAGCAGTTCTTC
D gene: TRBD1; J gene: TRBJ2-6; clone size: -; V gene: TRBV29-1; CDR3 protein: CSVDRGLSGANVLTF; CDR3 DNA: TGCAGCGTCGACAGGGGGCTCTCTGGGGCCAACGTCCTGACTTTC
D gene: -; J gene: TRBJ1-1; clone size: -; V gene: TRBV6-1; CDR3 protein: CASQIQGSNTEAFF; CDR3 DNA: TGTGCCAGCCAAATACAGGGATCGAACACTGAAGCTTTCTTT
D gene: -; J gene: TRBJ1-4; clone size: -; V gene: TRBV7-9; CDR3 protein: CASDGVSNEKLFF; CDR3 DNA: TGTGCCAGCGACGGGGTTTCTAATGAAAAACTGTTTTTT
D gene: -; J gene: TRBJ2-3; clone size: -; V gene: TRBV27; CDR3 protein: CASSLFRGASTDTQYF; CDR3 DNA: TGTGCCAGCAGTTTATTTCGGGGAGCAAGCACAGATACGCAGTATTTT
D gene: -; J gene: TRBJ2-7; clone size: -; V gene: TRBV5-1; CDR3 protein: CASRGQAGGYEQYF; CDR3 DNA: TGCGCCAGCCGAGGCCAGGCAGGTGGGTACGAGCAGTACTTC
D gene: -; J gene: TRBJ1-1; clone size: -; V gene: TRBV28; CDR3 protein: CASSRGAGLNTEAFF; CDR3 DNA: TGTGCCAGCAGTAGGGGTGCGGGGTTGAACACTGAAGCTTTCTTT
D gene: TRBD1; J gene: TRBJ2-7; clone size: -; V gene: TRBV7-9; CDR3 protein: CASSSDRASYEQYF; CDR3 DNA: TGTGCCAGCAGCTCGGACAGGGCCTCCTACGAGCAGTACTTC
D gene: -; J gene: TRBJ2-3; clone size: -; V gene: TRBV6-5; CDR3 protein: CASSLQLTDTQYF; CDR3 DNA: TGTGCCAGCAGTTTACAGCTCACAGATACGCAGTATTTT
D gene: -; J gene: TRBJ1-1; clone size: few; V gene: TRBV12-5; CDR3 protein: CASGRENTEAFF; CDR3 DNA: TGTGCTAGTGGAAGAGAGAACACTGAAGCTTTCTTT
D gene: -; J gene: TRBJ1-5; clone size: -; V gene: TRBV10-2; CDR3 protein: CASSGSQGTGGNQPQHF; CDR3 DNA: TGCGCCAGCAGTGGATCACAGGGAACCGGCGGCAATCAGCCCCAGCATTTT
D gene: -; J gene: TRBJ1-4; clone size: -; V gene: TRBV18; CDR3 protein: CASSPGGTSNEKLFF; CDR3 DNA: TGTGCCAGCTCACCGGGAGGGACGAGTAATGAAAAACTGTTTTTT
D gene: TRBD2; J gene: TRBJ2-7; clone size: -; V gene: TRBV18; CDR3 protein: CASSPPGLPLEQYF; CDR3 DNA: TGTGCCAGCTCACCCCCGGGACTACCCCTCGAGCAGTACTTC
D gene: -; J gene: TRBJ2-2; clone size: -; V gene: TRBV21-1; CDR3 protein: CASSKWGTAWDTGELFF; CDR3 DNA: TGTGCCAGCAGCAAATGGGGGACCGCCTGGGACACCGGGGAGCTGTTTTTT
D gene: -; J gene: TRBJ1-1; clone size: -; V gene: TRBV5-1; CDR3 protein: CASNFKPNTEAFF; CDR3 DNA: TGCGCCAGCAACTTCAAACCGAACACTGAAGCTTTCTTT
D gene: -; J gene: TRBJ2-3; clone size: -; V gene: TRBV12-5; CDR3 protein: CASGLVGGTFLRRSTDTQYF; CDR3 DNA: TGTGCTAGTGGTTTGGTAGGGGGGACTTTCCTCAGGCGGAGCACAGATACGCAGTATTTT
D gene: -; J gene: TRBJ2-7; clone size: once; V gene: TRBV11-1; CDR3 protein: CASSLEGAGGLEQYF; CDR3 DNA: TGTGCCAGCAGCTTAGAAGGGGCCGGAGGGCTCGAGCAGTACTTC
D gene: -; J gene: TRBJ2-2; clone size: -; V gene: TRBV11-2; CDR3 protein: CASSLVSTTGELFF; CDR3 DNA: TGTGCCAGCAGCTTAGTGTCGACCACCGGGGAGCTGTTTTTT
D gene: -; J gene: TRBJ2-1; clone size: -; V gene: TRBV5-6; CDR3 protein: CASSDPGTEYNEQFF; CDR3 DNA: TGTGCCAGCAGCGACCCCGGGACCGAGTACAATGAGCAGTTCTTC
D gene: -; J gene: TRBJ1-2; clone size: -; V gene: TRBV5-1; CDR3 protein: CASSLAGGNGYTF; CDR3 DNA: TGCGCCAGCAGCCTAGCGGGGGGGAATGGCTACACCTTC
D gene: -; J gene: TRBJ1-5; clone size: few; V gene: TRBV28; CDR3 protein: CASFAPDQPQHF; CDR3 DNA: TGTGCCAGCTTCGCGCCCGATCAGCCCCAGCATTTT
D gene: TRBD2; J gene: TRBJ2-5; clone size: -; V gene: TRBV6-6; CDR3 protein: CASSYSTSGGETQYF; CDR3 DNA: TGTGCCAGCAGTTACTCGACTAGCGGGGGAGAGACCCAGTACTTC